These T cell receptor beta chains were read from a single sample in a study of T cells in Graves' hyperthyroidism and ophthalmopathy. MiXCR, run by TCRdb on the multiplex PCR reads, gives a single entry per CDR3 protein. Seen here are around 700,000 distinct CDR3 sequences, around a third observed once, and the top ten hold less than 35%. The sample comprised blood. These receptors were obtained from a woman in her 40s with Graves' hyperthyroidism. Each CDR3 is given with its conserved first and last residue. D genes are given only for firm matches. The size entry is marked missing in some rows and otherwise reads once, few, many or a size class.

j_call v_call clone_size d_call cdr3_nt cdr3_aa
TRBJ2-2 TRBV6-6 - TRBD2 TGTGCCAGCAGTACTAGCGGGAGGGATACTGGTGGGGAGCTGTTTTTT CASSTSGRDTGGELFF
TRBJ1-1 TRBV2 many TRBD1 TGTGCCAGCGGGTTGCTTAAGGACAGGGAGAACACTGAAGCTTTCTTT CASGLLKDRENTEAFF
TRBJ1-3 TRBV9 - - TGTGCCAGCAGCGGAGATATTTCTGGAAACACCATATATTTT CASSGDISGNTIYF
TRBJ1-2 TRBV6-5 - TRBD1 TGTGCCAGCAAACGAGGACAGGGGAGCTATGGCTACACCTTC CASKRGQGSYGYTF
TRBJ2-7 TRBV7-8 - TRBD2 TGTGCCAGCAGCCACCCGGGGCGGGGGGGATACGAGCAGTACTTC CASSHPGRGGYEQYF
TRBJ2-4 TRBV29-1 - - TGCAGCGTTGTACTCCACGGCTCCAATCCGAAAAACATTCAGTACTTC CSVVLHGSNPKNIQYF
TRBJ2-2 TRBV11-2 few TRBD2 TGTGCCAGCAGCTTAAGAATTAGGCTAGCGGTGAACACCGGGGAGCTGTTTTTT CASSLRIRLAVNTGELFF
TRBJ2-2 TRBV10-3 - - TGTGCCAGCAGTTTAAAGGGCACCGGGGAGCTGTTTTTT CASSLKGTGELFF
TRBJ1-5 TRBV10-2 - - TGCGCCAGCATCGAGGGGTTGGATCAGCCCCAGCATTTT CASIEGLDQPQHF
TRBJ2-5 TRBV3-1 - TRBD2 TGTGCCAGCAGCCAACTCACTAGCGGGGGCCAAGAGACCCAGTACTTC CASSQLTSGGQETQYF
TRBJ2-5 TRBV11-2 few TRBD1 TGTGCCAGCAAAACTGGACAGGGCTTAGGGACCCAGTACTTC CASKTGQGLGTQYF
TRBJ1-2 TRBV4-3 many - TGCGCCAGCAGCCAAGCTGACGCTAACTATGGCTACACCTTC CASSQADANYGYTF
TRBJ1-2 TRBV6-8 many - TGTGCCAGCAACCTATGGGGTGACGGCTACACCTTC CASNLWGDGYTF
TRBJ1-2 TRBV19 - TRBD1 TGTGCCAGTAGCATAGAGACAGGGGTTAACTATGGCTACACCTTC CASSIETGVNYGYTF
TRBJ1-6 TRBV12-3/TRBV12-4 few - TGTGCCAGCAGTTACGGGCTCGGACAGAGCTCCTATAATTCACCCCTCCACTTT CASSYGLGQSSYNSPLHF
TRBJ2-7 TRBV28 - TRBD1 TGTGCCAGCAGTGGCCTCAGGGGGCGCGAGCAGTACTTC CASSGLRGREQYF
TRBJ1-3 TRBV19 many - TGTGCCAGTAGTCCCGGTGACGGCTCTGGAAACACCATATATTTT CASSPGDGSGNTIYF
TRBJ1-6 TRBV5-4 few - TGTGCCAGCAGACCGAGGGGGGGGAATTCACCCCTCCACTTT CASRPRGGNSPLHF
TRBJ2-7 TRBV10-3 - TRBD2 TGTGCCACCGGGGCGGGAGATATCCCCTACGAGCAGTACTTC CATGAGDIPYEQYF
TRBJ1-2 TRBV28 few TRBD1 TGTGCCAGCAGTATAACGACAGGGAATGAGTACTATGGCTACACCTTC CASSITTGNEYYGYTF
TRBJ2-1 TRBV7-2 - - TGTGCCAGCAGCTTAGATCCGAGGGGGTCTCTCCAGTTCTTC CASSLDPRGSLQFF
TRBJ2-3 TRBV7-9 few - TGTGCCAGCAGCTTTACTGACACAGATACGCAGTATTTT CASSFTDTDTQYF
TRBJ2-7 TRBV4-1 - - TGCGCCAGCAGACACCTGCTCCAAGGCTCCTACGAGCAGTACTTC CASRHLLQGSYEQYF
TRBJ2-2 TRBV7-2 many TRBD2 TGTGCCAGCAGGGAAGCGGGAGCGAACACCGGGGAGCTGTTTTTT CASREAGANTGELFF
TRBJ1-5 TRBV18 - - TGTGCCAGCGCACCGGGGCAGGGCGGTCAGCCCCAGCATTTT CASAPGQGGQPQHF
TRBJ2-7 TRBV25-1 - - TGTGCCAGCAGTGAACCCAGGGGAACCTACGAGCAGTACTTC CASSEPRGTYEQYF
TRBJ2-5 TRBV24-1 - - TGTGCCACCGGACCCAAGGGACATCAAGAGACCCAGTACTTC CATGPKGHQETQYF
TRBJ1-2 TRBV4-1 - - TGCGCCAGCAGCCAAGATCAAGGGACCTATGGCTACACCTTC CASSQDQGTYGYTF
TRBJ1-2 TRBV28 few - TGTGCCAGCAGTTCATTCAGGGGACCCATCTATGGCTACACCTTC CASSSFRGPIYGYTF